The TCR beta chain described here comes from a study of glioma-infiltrating T cells after dendritic cell vaccination. This CDR3 comprises 18 residues. From germline, CDR1 is LGHNA and CDR2 YNFKEQ. V shed 0 bases and J 4 bases; nucleotides not matched to a gene: 13. Study-wide findings and caveats: Few patients contributed both blood and tumor specimens.

Time point indicated: after dendritic cell vaccination, including at tumor progression/relapse. TCRB CDR3 was amplified from 2 ug genomic DNA or less. Primers: 60 V beta forward and 13 J beta reverse. The table came from immunoSEQ multiplex PCR; TCRdb's copy has only in-frame clones and leaves some out. The repertoire holds tens of thousands of clones, with 85% as singletons. Notes on this clone: The antigen is unknown.

This receptor was taken from a human donor with glioblastoma. The J gene is TRBJ2-5, the V gene TRBV4-2; 8 positions match TRBD2. Sequencing was performed on blood, taken after dendritic cell vaccination. This CDR3 is CASSQETKAGEVRETQYF. The CDR3 nucleotides are TGTGCCAGCAGCCAAGAAACTAAAGCGGGAGAGGTGAGAGAGACCCAGTACTTC.